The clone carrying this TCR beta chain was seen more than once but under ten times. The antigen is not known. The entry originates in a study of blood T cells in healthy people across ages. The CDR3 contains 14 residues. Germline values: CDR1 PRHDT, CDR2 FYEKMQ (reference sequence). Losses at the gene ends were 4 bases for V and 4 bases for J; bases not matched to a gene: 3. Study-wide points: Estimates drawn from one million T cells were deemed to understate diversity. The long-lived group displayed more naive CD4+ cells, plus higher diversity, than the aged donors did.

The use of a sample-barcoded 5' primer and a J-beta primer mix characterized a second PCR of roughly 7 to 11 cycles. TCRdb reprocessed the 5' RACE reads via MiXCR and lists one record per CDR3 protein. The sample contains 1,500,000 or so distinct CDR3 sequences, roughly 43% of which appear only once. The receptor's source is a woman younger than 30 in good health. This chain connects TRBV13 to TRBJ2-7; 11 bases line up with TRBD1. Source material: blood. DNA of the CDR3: TGTGCCAGCAGCTGGACAGGGGGCGCGTACGAGCAGTACTTC. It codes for CASSWTGGAYEQYF.